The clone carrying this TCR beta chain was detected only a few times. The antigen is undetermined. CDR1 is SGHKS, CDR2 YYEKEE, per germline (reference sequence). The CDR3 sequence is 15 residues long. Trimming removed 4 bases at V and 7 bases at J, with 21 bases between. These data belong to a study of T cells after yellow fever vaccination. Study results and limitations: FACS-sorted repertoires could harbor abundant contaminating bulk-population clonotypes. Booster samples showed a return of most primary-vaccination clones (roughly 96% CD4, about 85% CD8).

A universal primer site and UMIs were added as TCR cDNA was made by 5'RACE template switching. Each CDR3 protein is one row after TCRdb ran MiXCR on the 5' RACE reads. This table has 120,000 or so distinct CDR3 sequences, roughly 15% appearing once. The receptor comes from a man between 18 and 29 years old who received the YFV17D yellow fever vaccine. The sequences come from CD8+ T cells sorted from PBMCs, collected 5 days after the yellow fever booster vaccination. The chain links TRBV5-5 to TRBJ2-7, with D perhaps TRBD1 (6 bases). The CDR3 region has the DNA TGTGCCAGCAGCCTAGCAGGGGCCGGAATGCAAGAGCAGTACTTC. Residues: CASSLAGAGMQEQYF.